This TCR beta chain was found in a study of blood T cell repertoires in COVID-19. Study summary: Samples taken during acute and convalescent COVID-19 were collected in the United States, Italy and Spain. T cells, B-cell-depleted T cells, or PBMCs provided the cDNA or gDNA that served as material.

The germline CDR1 and CDR2 sequences are SGHRS and YFSETQ. The CDR3 runs to 15 residues. Unmatched junction bases numbered 10, after V lost 7 bases and J lost 5 bases. Per the study methods: Using reference gene primer amplification, nucleated cell counts were estimated. Generated by immunoSEQ multiplex PCR, the TCRdb table keeps only in-frame clones and is missing some. V, J and clone size were drawn from that table, and D and trimming were deduced from the DNA. Of hundreds of thousands of clones in the sample, about nine tenths are singletons; the top ten hold 5.5% to 7%. The chain couples TRBV5-1 to TRBJ1-1; 11 bases match TRBD1. What was sequenced was peripheral blood. The source of this sequence is a man older than 75 with acute or convalescent COVID-19. This CDR3 reads CASCWTGGAGTEAFF. The CDR3 bases are TGCGCCAGCTGCTGGACAGGGGGCGCGGGAACTGAAGCTTTCTTT.